These T cell receptor beta chains were read from a single sample in a study of identifying expanded T cells in peripheral blood. Using immunoSEQ multiplex PCR, the repertoire was profiled, and TCRdb retains in-frame clones only, with some absent. The sample includes some 130,000 clones, around nine tenths seen only once; the top ten take 8% to 9%. Sequencing was carried out using blood. These receptors originate from a person aged 18 to 70 in good health. CDR3s include the opening cysteine and the closing phenylalanine or tryptophan. The D gene is left open where the match is weak. Part of the rows lack a size; the others show once, few, many or a class for expanded clones.

CDR3 DNA: TGCGCCAGCAGCTTGGCCCTAGCGGGAGGCACAGATACGCAGTATTTT; CDR3 protein: CASSLALAGGTDTQYF; J gene: TRBJ2-3; clone size: NA; V gene: TRBV5-1; CDR3 length: 16; D gene: TRBD2
CDR3 DNA: TGCGCCAGCAGCCTCGGGGGCAGCGGCACAGATACGCAGTATTTT; CDR3 protein: CASSLGGSGTDTQYF; J gene: TRBJ2-3; clone size: NA; V gene: TRBV5-1; CDR3 length: 15; D gene: NA
CDR3 DNA: TGTGCCAGCAGCCCGGGGACTCTGCGGGGCTACACCTTC; CDR3 protein: CASSPGTLRGYTF; J gene: TRBJ1-2; clone size: NA; V gene: TRBV7-2; CDR3 length: 13; D gene: NA
CDR3 DNA: TGCGCCAGCAGCTTGCTTGCGACAGGGGGCAGGGATGAGCAGTTCTTC; CDR3 protein: CASSLLATGGRDEQFF; J gene: TRBJ2-1; clone size: NA; V gene: TRBV5-1; CDR3 length: 16; D gene: TRBD1
CDR3 DNA: TGTGCCAGCAGCCGAGGGGGGTTATCTGGCAATCAGCCCCAGCATTTT; CDR3 protein: CASSRGGLSGNQPQHF; J gene: TRBJ1-5; clone size: NA; V gene: TRBV28; CDR3 length: 16; D gene: NA
CDR3 DNA: TGTGCCAGCAGCATCTCAGGGGGCTCGGAGACAGATACGCAGTATTTT; CDR3 protein: CASSISGGSETDTQYF; J gene: TRBJ2-3; clone size: NA; V gene: TRBV7-3; CDR3 length: 16; D gene: TRBD1
CDR3 DNA: TGCGCCAGCAGCCGTGCAACAGGGGGCGCCGGCGGCTACACCTTC; CDR3 protein: CASSRATGGAGGYTF; J gene: TRBJ1-2; clone size: NA; V gene: TRBV4-1; CDR3 length: 15; D gene: TRBD1
CDR3 DNA: TGTGCCAGCAGCGTAGATGGGACAGGGGTTAACACTGAAGCTTTCTTT; CDR3 protein: CASSVDGTGVNTEAFF; J gene: TRBJ1-1; clone size: once; V gene: TRBV9; CDR3 length: 16; D gene: TRBD1
CDR3 DNA: TGCGCCAGCAGCTTTACCGACACAACCCAAGAGACCCAGTACTTC; CDR3 protein: CASSFTDTTQETQYF; J gene: TRBJ2-5; clone size: NA; V gene: TRBV5-1; CDR3 length: 15; D gene: NA
CDR3 DNA: TGTGCCAGCAGCTTAGAGGGGGGATCGCCCCTCCACTTT; CDR3 protein: CASSLEGGSPLHF; J gene: TRBJ1-6; clone size: once; V gene: TRBV11-3; CDR3 length: 13; D gene: NA
CDR3 DNA: TGTGCCAGCCTGGACAGGCAAAAACCTGAAGCTTTCTTT; CDR3 protein: CASLDRQKPEAFF; J gene: TRBJ1-1; clone size: NA; V gene: TRBV7-9; CDR3 length: 13; D gene: TRBD1
CDR3 DNA: TGTGCCAGCAGTTTACACGGGGGCGAAGGGCAGCCCCAGCATTTT; CDR3 protein: CASSLHGGEGQPQHF; J gene: TRBJ1-5; clone size: NA; V gene: TRBV27; CDR3 length: 15; D gene: NA
CDR3 DNA: TGCAGCGTTGTCATGGTTACCTACGAGCAGTACTTC; CDR3 protein: CSVVMVTYEQYF; J gene: TRBJ2-7; clone size: NA; V gene: TRBV29-1; CDR3 length: 12; D gene: NA
CDR3 DNA: TGCAGCGTTGAGCGTGGCTACACCTTC; CDR3 protein: CSVERGYTF; J gene: TRBJ1-2; clone size: few; V gene: TRBV29-1; CDR3 length: 9; D gene: NA
CDR3 DNA: TGTGCCTGGAGTGTCCGAGGGGGAGCTAATGAAAAACTGTTTTTT; CDR3 protein: CAWSVRGGANEKLFF; J gene: TRBJ1-4; clone size: NA; V gene: TRBV30; CDR3 length: 15; D gene: NA
CDR3 DNA: TGTGCCAGCAGTTATGAGGGTGAAAGAGGAGACACTGAAGCTTTCTTT; CDR3 protein: CASSYEGERGDTEAFF; J gene: TRBJ1-1; clone size: NA; V gene: TRBV5-4; CDR3 length: 16; D gene: NA